The 10 T cell receptor beta chains given below trace back to one sample, sequenced in a study of cytomegalovirus exposure and HLA in healthy donors. 13 Jbeta primers and 60 Vbeta primers were used for the PCR. Produced via immunoSEQ multiplex PCR; TCRdb's table is partial and in-frame only. The table shows 100,000 to 150,000 clones, with 65% to 80% occurring only once. Sequences were obtained from PBMCs. These receptors all stem from a male donor in good health and CMV-seropositive.

This clone showed up just once. The chain has TRBV4-1 and TRBJ2-3; TRBD2 agrees at 10 bases. Germline lookup yields CDR1 MGHRA and CDR2 YSYEKL. The V and J ends lost 3 bases and 0 bases, in that order; junction bases with no gene match: 6. This CDR3 has 17 amino acids. CDR3 in amino acids: CASSHLLAGHSTDTQYF. The CDR3 nucleotides read TGCGCCAGCAGCCACCTACTAGCGGGGCATAGCACAGATACGCAGTATTTT.

This clone was seen once. The chain joins TRBV6-1 to TRBJ1-3; 10 bases are shared with TRBD1. Germline V lookup: CDR1 MNHNS, CDR2 SASEGT. The CDR3 runs 18 residues. V lost 3 bases, J lost 3 bases, and 11 bases stayed unmatched. The CDR3 bases are TGTGCCAGCAGTGATTTACCCCGGGGACAGGGGAGTGGAAACACCATATATTTT. Translated, it gives CASSDLPRGQGSGNTIYF.

This clone occurred a few times. An end of the junction differs from the germline gene, which may be a read error. The chain couples TRBV28 to TRBJ2-6, with D possibly matching TRBD1 (6 bases). Germline V gene lookup returns CDR1 MDHEN and CDR2 SYDVKM. This CDR3 has 17 amino acids. The CDR3 DNA is TGTGCCAGCAGGGGATTGGGCAGGGGCTCTGGGGCCAACGGCCTGACTTTC. It yields the protein CASRGLGRGSGANGLTF.

This chain links TRBV5-5 with TRBJ1-2; D uncertain. This CDR3 is built from 13 residues. Germline CDR1 reads SGHKS; CDR2 reads YYEKEE (reference sequence). V shed 3 bases and J shed 3 bases, with 9 bases lying between them. The CDR3, as DNA: TGTGCCAGCAGCTCCGGGTCCCACTATGGCTACACCTTC. It codes for CASSSGSHYGYTF.

The genes are TRBV18 and TRBJ2-7, with 8 bases lining up with TRBD2. The CDR3 is made up of 18 amino acids. CDR1 is KGHSH, CDR2 LQKENI, per germline. Trimming took 4 bases from V and 0 from J; bases not matched to a gene: 14. The CDR3 sequence is CASSRNAGGQWFSYEQYF. The CDR3 bases are TGTGCCAGCTCACGAAACGCGGGGGGCCAGTGGTTCTCCTACGAGCAGTACTTC.

The CDR3: CASSVGDTGYGYTF. Written as DNA, the CDR3 is TGTGCCAGCAGCGTGGGGGACACCGGCTATGGCTACACCTTC. The genes are TRBV9 and TRBJ1-2; tentative D call: TRBD1 (6 bases). The CDR3 sequence is 14 residues long. Germline CDR1 is SGDLS and CDR2 is YYNGEE. V lost 2 bases to trimming and J lost 4 bases, with 12 bases between them.

The chain joins TRBV13 to TRBJ1-2; 7 bases map to TRBD1. CDR1 and CDR2 from the germline V gene are PRHDT and FYEKMQ (reference sequence). V gave up 5 bases and J gave up 0 bases; unmatched junction bases: 6. The CDR3 has 15 residues. This chain's CDR3 is CASSQGTATNYGYTF. The CDR3 DNA reads as TGTGCCAGCAGCCAAGGGACAGCTACTAACTATGGCTACACCTTC.

V and J are TRBV9 and TRBJ1-3; 9 bases fit TRBD1. J lost 6 bases, V lost 4 bases, and 5 bases had no gene match. CDR3 length: 14 residues. The germline gives CDR1 SGDLS, CDR2 YYNGEE. DNA for the CDR3: TGTGCCAGCAGCAGGACAGGGGCGGAAAACACCATATATTTT. This gives the protein CASSRTGAENTIYF.

CDR3 region: CASSRTSGPRGGELFF. The CDR3 region has the DNA TGCGCCAGCAGCCGGACTAGCGGGCCGCGGGGCGGGGAGCTGTTTTTT. The chain is built from TRBV4-1 and TRBJ2-2; 11 positions match TRBD2. There are 16 residues in the CDR3. With V trimmed by 4 bases and J by 7 bases, 8 bases remained unmatched. Germline V gene data show CDR1 as MGHRA and CDR2 as YSYEKL.

This chain uses TRBV15 with TRBJ2-1; the match to TRBD1 covers 12 bases. Losses at the gene ends were 5 bases for V and 8 bases for J; bases not matched to a gene: 7. The germline CDR1 and CDR2 sequences are LNHNV and YYDKDF (reference sequence). The CDR3 has 15 amino acids. The CDR3 DNA reads as TGTGCCACCAGCTACCGGGACAGGGGGCTTGATGAGCAGTTCTTC. Its translation is CATSYRDRGLDEQFF.